The 9 T cell receptor beta chains below all came from one sample that was sequenced in a study of graft-versus-host responses after intestinal transplantation (dated by TCRdb to the early 2020s). This specimen's time point label, per the study, means: cells obtained before transplantation from donor or recipient. The library was built by means of the immunoSEQ multiplex PCR assay. TCRdb obtained this table from immuneACCESS and retained in-frame rearrangements with V and J assigned. These tables miss some clones; where compared with another copy, unresolved V genes account for less than half of the shortfall, and the remainder is unexplained. The sample contains around 110,000 clones, just over 90% of them found a single time. About 0.2% of the sample is in the top ten clones. Antigen specificity for these receptors is unknown. Sequenced here: unstimulated CD4+ T cells sorted from spleen or lymph node cells, sampled before transplant. Receptors were obtained from a human donor who was the organ donor for an intestinal transplant.

The chain recombines TRBV4-1 with TRBJ2-3; TRBD2 matches 10 bases. V lost 3 bases, J lost 2 bases, and 11 bases stayed unmatched. The CDR3 sequence is 18 residues long. Germline CDR1 MGHRA, CDR2 YSYEKL. CDR3 in DNA: TGCGCCAGCAGCCACCCCGCTAGCGGGAGAGGGGTCACAGATACGCAGTATTTT. Protein sequence: CASSHPASGRGVTDTQYF.

The chain recombines TRBV7-8 with TRBJ1-2; 8 bases line up with TRBD1. The V segment lost 5 bases and the J segment 5 bases; nucleotides outside the gene matches: 4. This CDR3 has 13 residues. Germline V lookup: CDR1 SGHVS, CDR2 FQNEAQ. CDR3 sequence reads: CASSLDRVYGYTF. The CDR3 region has the DNA TGTGCCAGCAGCCTGGACAGGGTTTATGGCTACACCTTC.

This chain connects TRBV2 to TRBJ1-4; D is ambiguous. Looked up from germline, CDR1 is SNHLY and CDR2 is FYNNEI. V lost 3 bases and J lost 15, with 14 bases in between. The CDR3 is 12 residues long. CDR3 sequence: CASSDGRGRLFF. The CDR3 nucleotides read TGTGCCAGCAGTGATGGGCGGGGAAGGTTGTTTTTT.

The gene calls are TRBV6-9 and TRBJ1-3; TRBD1 might be the D (5 bases). The length of the CDR3 is 15 residues. The germline V and J ends were trimmed by 4 bases and 0 bases, with 10 bases remaining between them. The germline V gene has CDR1 MNHGY and CDR2 SVAAGI. CDR3 nucleotide sequence: TGTGCCAGCAGTTCCTGGGGCGTCTCTGGAAACACCATATATTTT. Residues: CASSSWGVSGNTIYF.

The rearrangement links TRBV5-4 to TRBJ2-7; 7 nucleotides agree with TRBD1. The CDR3 spans 13 residues. Germline lookup yields CDR1 SGHNT and CDR2 YYREEE (reference sequence). J lost 7 bases, V lost 4 bases, and 8 bases had no gene match. The CDR3 region has the DNA TGTGCCAGCAGCATACGACAGGGTGGTGAGCAGTACTTC. It translates to CASSIRQGGEQYF.

The chain is built from TRBV10-1 and TRBJ2-1; TRBD2 aligns across 7 bases. J gave up 5 bases and V 3 bases, and 4 bases lay outside the gene matches. Looked up from germline, CDR1 is WNHNN and CDR2 is SYGVQD (reference sequence). CDR3 length: 14 residues. In nucleotides, the CDR3 is TGCGCCAGCAGTGACGCGGGAGCCAACAATGAGCAGTTCTTC. It translates to CASSDAGANNEQFF.

The chain employs TRBV28 and TRBJ1-3, with D perhaps TRBD1 (5 bases). The V end was cut by 4 bases, the J end by 0 bases, with 13 bases between. The CDR3 runs to 16 residues. The germline V gene encodes CDR1 MDHEN and CDR2 SYDVKM. The DNA for the CDR3 is TGTGCCAGCAGTTCCCCCGGGGGGTACTCTGGAAACACCATATATTTT. Translation gives CASSSPGGYSGNTIYF.

The chain employs TRBV6-6 and TRBJ2-3; 12 nucleotides align to TRBD2. This CDR3 is built from 15 residues. Germline CDR1 and CDR2: MNHNY and SVGAGI (reference sequence). Losses at the gene ends were 4 bases for V and 2 bases for J; bases not matched to a gene: 1. In DNA form, the CDR3 reads TGTGCCAGCAGTTCTAGCGGGAGGGCCACAGATACGCAGTATTTT. This encodes CASSSSGRATDTQYF.

V usage is TRBV27 and J usage is TRBJ2-3; 11 bases line up with TRBD2. The CDR3 runs 20 residues. Germline loops: CDR1 MNHEY, CDR2 SMNVEV (reference sequence). V dropped 3 bases and J dropped 2; count of bases not matched to a gene: 16. This CDR3 is CASSFQGAGLAGGLTDTQYF. In DNA form, the CDR3 reads TGTGCCAGCAGTTTCCAGGGGGCAGGCCTAGCGGGAGGACTCACAGATACGCAGTATTTT.